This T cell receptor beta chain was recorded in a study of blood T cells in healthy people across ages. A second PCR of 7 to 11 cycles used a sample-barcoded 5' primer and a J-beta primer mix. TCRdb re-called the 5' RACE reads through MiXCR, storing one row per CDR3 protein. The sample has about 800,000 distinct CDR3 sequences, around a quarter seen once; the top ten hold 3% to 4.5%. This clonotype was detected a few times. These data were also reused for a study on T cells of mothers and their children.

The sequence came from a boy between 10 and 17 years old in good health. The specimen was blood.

The CDR3 coding sequence is TGTGCCAGCAGATCCCCTTCTAGCGGGAGGAACATTCAGTACTTC. The encoded protein is CASRSPSSGRNIQYF. This sequence joins TRBV28 and TRBJ2-4; TRBD2 aligns across 11 bases. The length of the CDR3 is 15 residues. The germline V gene encodes CDR1 MDHEN and CDR2 SYDVKM. V gave up 6 bases and J gave up 7 bases; unmatched junction bases: 8.